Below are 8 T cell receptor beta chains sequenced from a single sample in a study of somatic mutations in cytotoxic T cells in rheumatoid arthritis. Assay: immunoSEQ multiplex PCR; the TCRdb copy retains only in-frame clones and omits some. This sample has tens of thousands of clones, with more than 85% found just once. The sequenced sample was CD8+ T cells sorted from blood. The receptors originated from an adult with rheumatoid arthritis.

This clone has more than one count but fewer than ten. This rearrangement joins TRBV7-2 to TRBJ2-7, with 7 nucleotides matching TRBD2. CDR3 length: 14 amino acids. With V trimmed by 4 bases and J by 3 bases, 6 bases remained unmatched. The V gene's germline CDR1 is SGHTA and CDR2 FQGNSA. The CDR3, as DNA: TGTGCCAGCAGCTCTCTAGCGGACATCTACGAGCAGTACTTC. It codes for CASSSLADIYEQYF.

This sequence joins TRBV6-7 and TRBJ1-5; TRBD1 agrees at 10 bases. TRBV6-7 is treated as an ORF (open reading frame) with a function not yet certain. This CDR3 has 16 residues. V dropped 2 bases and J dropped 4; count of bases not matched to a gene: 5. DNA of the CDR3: TGTGCCAGCAGTTACCGGGACAGGGGATGGAATCAGCCCCAGCATTTT. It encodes CASSYRDRGWNQPQHF.

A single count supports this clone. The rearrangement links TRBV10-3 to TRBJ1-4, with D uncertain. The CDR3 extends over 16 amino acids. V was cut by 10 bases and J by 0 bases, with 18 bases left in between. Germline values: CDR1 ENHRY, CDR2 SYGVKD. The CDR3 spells CATRRTEYATNEKLFF. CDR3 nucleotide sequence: TGTGCCACGAGAAGAACAGAGTATGCAACTAATGAAAAACTGTTTTTT.

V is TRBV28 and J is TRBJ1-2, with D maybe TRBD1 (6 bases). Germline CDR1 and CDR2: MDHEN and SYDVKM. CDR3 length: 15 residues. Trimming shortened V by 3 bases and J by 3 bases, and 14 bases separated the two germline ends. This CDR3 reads CASSLMLGAHYGYTF. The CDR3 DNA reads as TGTGCCAGCAGTTTGATGTTGGGGGCCCACTATGGCTACACCTTC.

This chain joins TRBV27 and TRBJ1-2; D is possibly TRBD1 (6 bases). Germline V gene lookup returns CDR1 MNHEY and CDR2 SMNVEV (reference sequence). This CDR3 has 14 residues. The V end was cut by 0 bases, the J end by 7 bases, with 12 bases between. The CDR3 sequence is CASSLSGGASGYTF. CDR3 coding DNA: TGTGCCAGCAGTTTATCGGGGGGGGCCTCTGGCTACACCTTC.

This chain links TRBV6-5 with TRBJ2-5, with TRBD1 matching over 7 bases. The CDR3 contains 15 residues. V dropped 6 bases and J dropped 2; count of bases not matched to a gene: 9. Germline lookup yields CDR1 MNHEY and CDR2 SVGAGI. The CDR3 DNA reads TGTGCCAGCAGCCCCGGGACAGCGATTCAAGAGACCCAGTACTTC. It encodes CASSPGTAIQETQYF.

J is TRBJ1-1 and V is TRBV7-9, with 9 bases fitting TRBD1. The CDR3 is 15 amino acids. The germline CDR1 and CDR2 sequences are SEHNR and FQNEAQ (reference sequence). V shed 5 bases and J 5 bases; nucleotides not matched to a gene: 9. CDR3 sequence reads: CASSPRDREITEAFF. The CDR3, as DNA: TGTGCCAGCAGCCCAAGGGACAGGGAAATAACTGAAGCTTTCTTT. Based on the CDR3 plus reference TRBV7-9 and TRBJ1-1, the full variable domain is DTGVSQNPRHKITKRGQNVTFRCDPISEHNRLYWYRQTLGQGPEFLTYFQNEAQLEKSRLLSDRFSAERPKGSFSTLEIQRTEQGDSAMYLCASSPRDREITEAFFGQGTRLTVV.

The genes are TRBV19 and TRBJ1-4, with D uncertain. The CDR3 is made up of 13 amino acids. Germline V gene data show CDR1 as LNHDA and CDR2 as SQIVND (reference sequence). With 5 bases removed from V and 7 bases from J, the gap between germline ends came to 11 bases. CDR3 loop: CASSLRSSEKLFF. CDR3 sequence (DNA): TGTGCCAGTAGTCTTCGGAGTAGTGAAAAACTGTTTTTT.